Listed here are 22 T cell receptor beta chains from one sample, sequenced in a study of read filtering for tumor transcriptome and immune sequencing. The library was built from 400 ng RNA with molecular barcoded adaptors for alpha/delta and beta/gamma chains. TCRdb re-called the reads with MiXCR, one entry per CDR3 protein. The table has tens of thousands of distinct CDR3 sequences, approximately 13% seen once. The material sequenced was a population of CD138-negative cells sorted from bone marrow. The receptors originated from a donor older than 35 with multiple myeloma.

This clonotype was observed many times. CDR3 DNA: TGCAGCGTAACGGGACAGGGTCGTGAGCAGTTCTTC. Amino acid sequence: CSVTGQGREQFF. This chain links TRBV29-1 with TRBJ2-1; the match to TRBD1 covers 9 bases. Trimming at V came to 6 bases and at J to 9 bases, leaving 6 bases not matched to a gene. From germline, CDR1 is SQVTM and CDR2 ANQGSEA. The CDR3 covers 12 residues.

In its sample, this clonotype was seen a few times. A clone one base away is much larger, so this may be a read error. The J gene is TRBJ1-1, the V gene TRBV10-3; 8 nucleotides match TRBD1. Germline CDR1 reads ENHRY; CDR2 reads SYGVKD. V was pared by 10 bases and J by 4 bases, with 5 bases of the junction left unmatched. CDR3 size: 12 residues. Written as DNA, the CDR3 is TGTGCCACCAGGGGGCTCGGCACTGAAGCTTTCTTT. Its translation is CATRGLGTEAFF.

This clonotype appeared many times. The chain links TRBV27 to TRBJ2-7; D may be TRBD2 (6 bases). V was clipped by 3 bases and J by 6 bases, with 18 bases between them. The CDR3 covers 15 residues. The V gene's germline CDR1 is MNHEY and CDR2 SMNVEV (reference sequence). The CDR3 region has the DNA TGTGCCAGCAGTTTGATGGCCGGACTCGGGGGCGAGCAGTACTTC. Residues: CASSLMAGLGGEQYF.

A remark on this clonotype: A read error is the likely source, as a far larger clone sits one nucleotide away. The V gene is TRBV13, the J gene TRBJ1-6; 8 bases map to TRBD1. In germline, CDR1 is PRHDT, CDR2 FYEKMQ (reference sequence). There are 16 residues in the CDR3. This CDR3 is CASSLGWGRGLTEVFF. The CDR3 DNA sequence: TGTGCCAGCAGCTTAGGGTGGGGCAGGGGGCTCACTGAAGTTTTCTTT.

This clonotype was detected ten times or more. The rearrangement uses TRBV18 and TRBJ2-1, with D uncertain. Germline assignment: CDR1 KGHSH and CDR2 LQKENI. Between the trimmed V and J ends, which lost 3 bases and 6 bases, there was a span of 9 bases. This CDR3 is 13 amino acids long. CDR3 DNA sequence: TGTGCCAGCTCACCCCAAAACCGCAATGAGCAGTTCTTC. Translation: CASSPQNRNEQFF.

This clonotype appeared a few times. Because the CDR3 is missing its conserved closing phenylalanine or tryptophan, this is likely a read error. The DNA is left out, because the CDR3 cannot be placed on it with certainty; the CDR3 is given as TCRdb lists it. J is TRBJ2-1 and V is TRBV5-8. The CDR3 is 12 amino acids long, termini counted. Germline V gene sequence: CDR1 SGHTS, CDR2 YDEGEE. CDR3 region: CASSPMGNEQSL.

This clonotype has just a few counts. A much larger clone sits a single nucleotide away, making a read error possible. The gene calls are TRBV3-1 and TRBJ2-7, with TRBD1 as a possible D gene (6 bases). The CDR3 is made up of 14 amino acids. Germline CDR1 is LGHDT and CDR2 is YNNKEL (reference sequence). The CDR3 bases are TGTGCCAGCAGCCAACTCAGGGGATCCTTCGAGCGGTACTTC. Its protein is CASSQLRGSFERYF.

This chain joins TRBV20-1 and TRBJ2-1, with 16 bases aligning to TRBD2. J gave up 7 bases and V 5 bases, and 8 bases lay outside the gene matches. The CDR3 has 16 residues. Looked up from germline, CDR1 is DFQATT and CDR2 is SNEGSKA (reference sequence). Here the CDR3 DNA reads TGCAGTGCTGGGACTAGCGGGAGGGCCATGAGGAATGAGCAGTTCTTC. This codes for CSAGTSGRAMRNEQFF.

This clonotype was seen repeatedly, ten times or more. The gene calls are TRBV11-2 and TRBJ2-7; TRBD2 matches at 9 bases. Losses at the gene ends were 1 base for V and 0 bases for J; bases not matched to a gene: 4. CDR3 length: 16 residues. Germline lookup yields CDR1 SGHAT and CDR2 FQNNGV. The CDR3: CASSLGDSGSSYEQYF. CDR3 coding DNA: TGTGCCAGCAGCTTAGGAGATAGCGGGAGCTCCTACGAGCAGTACTTC.

This clonotype was counted many times. V usage is TRBV27 and J usage is TRBJ2-2; 12 bases agree with TRBD2. CDR1 is MNHEY and CDR2 is SMNVEV in the germline V gene (reference sequence). The CDR3 totals 15 residues. With 8 bases clipped from V and 5 bases from J, the junction kept 6 bases outside the gene matches. The CDR3 bases are TGTGCCAGCCGACTAGCGGGAGTGGGAACCGGGGAGCTGTTTTTT. Encoded protein: CASRLAGVGTGELFF.

Judged by abundance, this clonotype is medium-sized. This chain joins TRBV5-1 and TRBJ2-7; the match to TRBD1 covers 10 bases. Germline CDR1 and CDR2: SGHRS and YFSETQ. V lost 4 bases to trimming and J lost 5 bases; unmatched junction nucleotides: 12. The CDR3 loop spans 16 amino acids. The DNA of the CDR3 is TGCGCCAGCAGCACCGCGGGACAGGGGAATATTAACGAGCAGTACTTC. Translation gives CASSTAGQGNINEQYF. The whole variable domain, filled in from reference TRBV5-1 and TRBJ2-7, reads KAGVTQTPRYLIKTRGQQVTLSCSPISGHRSVSWYQQTPGQGLQFLFEYFSETQRNKGNFPGRFSGRQFSNSRSEMNVSTLELGDSALYLCASSTAGQGNINEQYFGPGTRLTVT.

This clonotype was detected a few times. This sequence joins TRBV7-2 and TRBJ2-7, with D unclear. The CDR3 loop spans 16 amino acids. V gave up 2 bases and J gave up 3 bases, with 17 bases separating them. CDR1 is SGHTA and CDR2 is FQGNSA in the germline V gene. In DNA, the CDR3 is TGTGCCAGCAGCTTATATGGCGGCCCTGCTCTCTACGAGCAGTACTTC. Translated: CASSLYGGPALYEQYF.

A word on this clonotype: A read error is likely here: a far larger clone is one base away. This chain links TRBV7-3 with TRBJ2-1, with TRBD2 identical over 9 bases. The CDR3 consists of 13 residues. The germline CDR1 and CDR2 sequences are SGHTA and FQGTGA. The V and J ends lost 2 bases and 11 bases, in that order; junction bases with no gene match: 4. This CDR3 is CASSLEAGGKQFF. The CDR3 DNA sequence: TGTGCCAGCAGCTTAGAAGCGGGAGGTAAGCAGTTCTTC.

This clonotype occurred many times. This sequence joins TRBV29-1 and TRBJ2-1, with 9 bases identical to TRBD1. The CDR3 is 14 amino acids. Germline V lookup: CDR1 SQVTM, CDR2 ANQGSEA. V shed 4 bases, J shed 6 bases, and the junction held 7 bases outside the gene matches. The CDR3 bases are TGCAGCGTTGGAGGACAGGGGTTCCCCAATGAGCAGTTCTTC. This codes for CSVGGQGFPNEQFF.

This clonotype was picked up many times. V gene TRBV27 combines with J gene TRBJ2-3; 8 bases are a match to TRBD1. Per germline, CDR1 MNHEY and CDR2 SMNVEV (reference sequence). This CDR3 has 15 residues. Losses at the gene ends were 2 bases for V and 2 bases for J; bases not matched to a gene: 3. The CDR3 here is CASSLDRGPTDTQYF. CDR3 nucleotides: TGTGCCAGCAGTTTAGACAGGGGCCCCACAGATACGCAGTATTTT.

This clonotype turned up a few times. A read error may explain this, as a much larger clone is one base away. This rearrangement joins TRBV12-3 or TRBV12-4 to TRBJ2-1, with D possibly being TRBD1 (5 bases). The CDR3 length is 12 residues. This CDR3 reads CASSFQGYEQSF. The CDR3 DNA reads TGTGCCAGCAGTTTCCAGGGTTATGAGCAGTCCTTC.

This clonotype was recorded at least ten times. The V and J genes are TRBV4-3 and TRBJ2-1, with 7 nucleotides matching TRBD2. The germline gives CDR1 LGHNA, CDR2 YSLEER. This CDR3 region has 20 residues. Trimming at V came to 2 bases and at J to 4 bases, leaving 20 bases not matched to a gene. The CDR3 here is CASSQRGWYEAGETYNEQFF. CDR3 DNA: TGCGCCAGCAGCCAAAGAGGGTGGTATGAGGCGGGGGAAACATACAATGAGCAGTTCTTC.

The gene calls are TRBV29-1 and TRBJ2-7; the match to TRBD2 covers 9 bases. The CDR3 totals 15 residues. CDR1 is SQVTM and CDR2 is ANQGSEA in the germline V gene. V dropped 0 bases and J dropped 7; count of bases not matched to a gene: 10. The chain's CDR3 is CSVEEGTSGLLEQYF. As DNA, the CDR3 is TGCAGCGTTGAAGAGGGAACTAGCGGGTTGTTGGAGCAGTACTTC.

This clonotype occurred many times. The chain uses TRBV20-1 and TRBJ2-2, with 10 bases matching TRBD2. Germline V gene data show CDR1 as DFQATT and CDR2 as SNEGSKA (reference sequence). Trimming cost V 7 bases and J 7 bases; bases outside gene matches: 9. This CDR3 spans 14 amino acids. CDR3 nucleotides: TGCAGTGTCAGGCCTAGCGGGAGTATCGGGGAGCTGTTTTTT. Translation: CSVRPSGSIGELFF.

The V gene is TRBV12-3 or TRBV12-4, the J gene TRBJ1-5, with D possibly matching TRBD1 (5 bases). Trimming stripped 5 bases from V and 7 bases from J, with 15 bases between. The CDR3 covers 14 residues. CDR3 DNA sequence: TGTGCCAGCAGTCATGCCAACTGGGACCAGCCCCAGCATTTT. Amino acid sequence: CASSHANWDQPQHF.

This clonotype was observed many times. This chain joins TRBV7-2 and TRBJ2-2, with D possibly being TRBD2 (7 bases). Germline loops: CDR1 SGHTA, CDR2 FQGNSA. This CDR3 spans 16 amino acids. V was trimmed by 5 bases and J by 6 bases, leaving 19 bases between them. As DNA, the CDR3 is TGTGCCAGCAGCCCACAGGGAGGGCTAGCGGCCGGGGAGCTGTTTTTT. It codes for CASSPQGGLAAGELFF.

This clonotype was seen ten or more times. The chain joins TRBV7-9 to TRBJ1-1, with a tentative D call TRBD1 (5 bases). There are 15 residues in the CDR3. Germline assignment: CDR1 SEHNR and CDR2 FQNEAQ (reference sequence). Trimming left V 0 bases short and J 5 bases short, with 13 bases between. The chain's CDR3 is CASSLAQGRNTEAFF. CDR3 nucleotides: TGTGCCAGCAGCTTAGCTCAGGGACGTAATACTGAAGCTTTCTTT.